The TCR beta chain under discussion was sequenced for a study of blood T cell repertoires in COVID-19. This clone was detected only a few times. The assay was immunoSEQ multiplex PCR, and TCRdb's table has in-frame clones only and misses some. The sample yields about 200,000 clones, approximately 84% seen once. The CDR3 is 12 amino acids. Trimming stripped 3 bases from V and 7 bases from J, with 8 bases between. The source of this sequence is a man aged 45-65 years with acute or convalescent COVID-19. The gene calls are TRBV12-3 or TRBV12-4 and TRBJ2-3; a possible D gene is TRBD2 (5 bases). The sample consisted of peripheral blood. In DNA form, the CDR3 reads TGTGCCAGCAGTTTTCGGGGTTATACGCAGTATTTT. Encoded protein: CASSFRGYTQYF.